This entry is about one TCR beta chain. Sequenced by immunoSEQ multiplex PCR; TCRdb stores in-frame clones only, minus some. The sample consists of 400,000 to 550,000 clones, around 89% of them appearing once. The record originates from a study of blood T cell repertoires in COVID-19. The wider study: Both acute and convalescent COVID-19 samples were obtained from the United States, Italy and Spain. PBMCs, B-cell-depleted T cells, or T cells provided the cDNA or gDNA that made up the material.

There are 15 residues in the CDR3. V trimming: 4 bases; J trimming: 1 base; junction bases outside the gene matches: 6. The V gene's germline CDR1 is SGDLS and CDR2 YYNGEE. The J gene is TRBJ2-3, the V gene TRBV9; 7 positions match TRBD1. Sample: peripheral blood. The clonotype originates from a woman in her 30s with acute or convalescent COVID-19. CDR3: CASSLGTDGTDTQYF. As DNA, the CDR3 is TGTGCCAGCAGCCTCGGGACAGACGGCACAGATACGCAGTATTTT.